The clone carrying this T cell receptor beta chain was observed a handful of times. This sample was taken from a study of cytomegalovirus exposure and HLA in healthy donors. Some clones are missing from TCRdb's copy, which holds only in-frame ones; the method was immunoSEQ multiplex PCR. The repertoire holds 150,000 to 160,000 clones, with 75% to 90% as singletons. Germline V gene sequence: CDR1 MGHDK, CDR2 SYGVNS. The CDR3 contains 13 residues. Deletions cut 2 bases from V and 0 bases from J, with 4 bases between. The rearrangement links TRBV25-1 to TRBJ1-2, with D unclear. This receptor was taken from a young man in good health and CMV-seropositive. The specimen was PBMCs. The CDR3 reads CASSEAANYGYTF. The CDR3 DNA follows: TGTGCCAGCAGTGAAGCAGCTAACTATGGCTACACCTTC.